This paragraph covers one T cell receptor (beta chain) sequence. The antigen this receptor binds is unknown. No much larger clone is present one base from it, and per-base qualities are unavailable. From a lookup of the germline V gene, CDR1 and CDR2 are SGHRS and YFSETQ. Here V drops 5 bases and J drops 8 bases, and the junction holds 14 bases not matched to any gene. From cysteine to phenylalanine, the CDR3 is 16 amino acids long. CDR3 DNA only is kept here, 48 bases in frame from base 1. This sample was taken from a study of cytomegalovirus exposure and HLA in healthy donors (dated 2017 in TCRdb). General notes on the study: In an earlier analysis of several hundred of the donors, about 260 Gb of sequence data and about 110 million unique TCR beta sequences from some 170 million T cells were reported. Around 320 gigabases of sequencing data and around 87 million unique TCR sequences were included in an early release covering several hundred HLA-typed donors. Among the roughly 400 genotyped donors, about 83% belonged to the genetic ancestry cluster associated with self-reported Caucasian donors. The study was designed to test whether signatures of past pathogen exposure could be identified by cataloging public T cell receptors. Using immunosequencing, the study profiled T cell repertoires from 640 or so subjects and related those repertoires to cytomegalovirus serostatus. A separate validation cohort of 100 to 150 different subjects was used in addition to the roughly 700-subject first cohort. To predict cytomegalovirus infection status, the study brought together high-throughput TCR immunosequencing, statistical association of individual TCRs with disease status, and machine learning. A later analysis re-analyzed previously published TCR beta repertoires from 650 to 800 donors and added high-resolution HLA genotyping to study TCR occurrence patterns. Rather than drawing on any new phenotypic data, the later analysis identified candidate immune exposures from TCR beta sequences and the way those sequences occurred across donors. An earlier analysis of 450 to 750 of the donors used high-throughput TCR beta sequencing to judge whether each TCR beta V gene segment behaved as functional or pseudogenic. Donor age, sex, ethnicity and CMV serostatus were compiled together with the repertoire data. A later genetic analysis used genome-wide SNP genotypes for about 60% of the roughly 670 donors, treating that subset as a discovery cohort. Every repertoire in the discovery cohort had been generated on one and the same sequencing platform. Class I and class II HLA loci were covered by the typing at four-digit resolution. The number of typed donors differed by locus: roughly 629-630 for A, B, C, DRB1 and DQB1; some 500 for DQA1; 600 to 610 for DPA1; and 400 to 480 for DPB1. Several DR-DQ haplotypes were treated as single units for association and clustering because of strong linkage in the cohort. Among 300 to 500 genotyped donors of the cohort, an average of about 240,000 unique TCR beta nucleotide sequences was sequenced per donor, of which 15% to 20% were non-productive. Broad study findings and their caveats: A later genetic analysis reported fewer N-insertions in productive TCRs among donors in an Asian-associated ancestry cluster than the roughly 650-donor mean. Most CMV-associated TCR beta chains appeared to be HLA-restricted in a later analysis, and the HLA associations seemed to be driven largely by CMV exposure. In a later analysis, TCR association rates were found to vary across HLA loci, with the most associated TCRs seen for DRB1 alleles and the fewest for HLA-C alleles. In a later genetic analysis, a missense DCLRE1C variant was associated with V-gene and J-gene trimming of TCR beta chains, and the association was replicated in an independent cohort. Correlated functional status among segregating V segments might be attributable to linkage disequilibrium, but an unknown experimental factor could not be ruled out. The classifier was reported to diagnose cytomegalovirus status with high specificity and sensitivity in both the original cohort and the validation cohort. An earlier analysis of around 500 of the donors showed that most TCR beta V segments appeared in productive rearrangements either about 90% or about 30% of the time, which broadly matched IMGT annotations. A cluster of highly shared sequence variants was judged likely to be a technical artifact of the sequencing pipeline. In a later analysis, HLA-associated TCR beta chains showed more clonal expansion and lower generation probabilities than non-associated chains that were equally common. The only immune exposure information available for the cohort was CMV serostatus. A few of the identified cytomegalovirus-associated TCR beta chains were confirmed in vitro to be specific for cytomegalovirus antigens. The presence/absence analyses assumed that sequencing depth was roughly uniform across donors, and that assumption may not be true. The authors suggested that the approach could potentially be extended to other disease states and immunological phenotypes. A further reported finding was that TCR beta sequences accurately predicted the HLA-A and HLA-B alleles for most subjects in the first cohort. Across donors, most TCR sequences were observed very rarely, whereas some public TCRs were present in many individuals. A later analysis reported that several top co-occurrence clusters appeared linked to parvovirus B19, influenza, CMV and Epstein-Barr virus. A total of 150 to 200 TCR beta chains were listed by the study as associated with cytomegalovirus. The 87-base-pair reads could not distinguish some IMGT-functional V segments, including TRBV6-2 and TRBV6-3, so those segments were excluded. Because counts were too low, about 15 rarely observed V segments, including chromosome 9 orphons, were left out of the earlier analysis of roughly 600 of the donors. Assigning TCR associations to individual alleles was difficult when HLA alleles, especially DR and DQ, strongly co-occurred. Because HLA typing was missing for some donors at each locus, association tests included only the typed subset. Only TCR beta chains were sequenced in this cohort, and the absence of alpha or paired-chain data limited detectable features. At a false discovery rate of 0.05, a later analysis linked some 17,000 TCR beta sequences to specific HLA alleles.

In total, roughly 710 healthy bone marrow donors made up the cohort. All cohort members were sampled while nominally healthy, although unrecorded immune exposures were likely present. The donor was CMV seronegative and was included in the group of about 400 seronegative cohort members. Every donor gave a peripheral blood sample, and the peripheral blood mononuclear cells from that sample were used for TCR beta sequencing. The Qiagen DNeasy Blood Extraction Kit was used to extract genomic DNA from the blood cell samples. To prepare the library, the immunoSEQ multiplex PCR assay was applied. A mixture of 60 forward primers for TCR Vbeta segments and 13 reverse primers for TCR Jbeta segments was used in the multiplex PCR. A multiplex PCR assay on genomic DNA amplified the CDR3 region of rearranged TCR beta genes. The amplified TCR beta libraries were sequenced on the Illumina HiSeq System as 87-base-pair reads. In the authors' own workflow: In a later analysis, tens of millions of unique TCR beta chains were counted across the roughly 670 repertoires, and roughly 11 million of these chains were shared by at least two donors. To remove PCR and sequencing errors, raw reads were error-corrected and collapsed into unique sequences using a nearest-neighbor algorithm that merged closely related sequences. CDR3 sequences were aligned to IMGT reference sequences to assign V, D and J gene segments. For a sequence to be retained, at least a six-nucleotide match to both a V gene segment and a J gene segment was required. Rearrangements were called productive when the CDR3 lacked stop codons and stayed in frame with V and J; all others were non-productive. CDR3 was defined by IMGT convention, running from the second conserved V-encoded cysteine to the conserved J-encoded phenylalanine. The earlier analysis of about 620 of the donors excluded sequences that lacked an unambiguous match to a single V gene segment. An earlier analysis of approximately 590 of the donors called V segments functional above 56.7% productive rearrangements and segregating when the between-donor standard deviation exceeded 5%. A statistical classification framework was built for diagnosing cytomegalovirus status from the catalog of TCR beta chain sequences. In a later analysis, TCR nucleotide sequences were compared against IMGT/GENE-DB human TR gene sequences so that V and J genes could be assigned. The TCRdist pipeline was used in a later analysis to assign CDR3 sequences and most-parsimonious VDJ recombination scenarios. In a later analysis, each TCR beta chain was defined by its CDR3 amino acid sequence together with its V-gene family, and reads lacking a unique V-gene family were excluded. To address suspected cross-contamination and a sequencing artifact, a later analysis removed 550 to 750 highly shared, low-generation-probability nucleotide sequences. For each public chain, a later analysis derived a clonal expansion index from normalized ranks of inferred template counts within each repertoire. A later analysis computed generation probabilities with a VDJ recombination model fitted to out-of-frame rearrangements, and checked the results against IGoR. In a later analysis, TCR-TCR, TCR-HLA and TCR-CMV co-occurrence was scored with hypergeometric tests, and a repertoire-size bias correction was applied to TCR pairs. False discovery rates were estimated in a later analysis by permuting HLA or CMV assignments 20 times. A later analysis grouped co-occurring TCRs with DBSCAN, adding TCRdist sequence similarity when clustering within HLA-allele-positive subsets. Repertoires with fewer than 30,000 or more than 120,000 public chains were left out of co-occurrence clustering, as were about 5 repertoires with anomalous nucleotide sharing. Not all clones reach the TCRdb copy of this immuneACCESS table, which keeps in-frame sequences only. Checked studies attribute under half of the gap to unresolved V genes and leave the rest unexplained. That table gives V, J and clone size, and the DNA gave D and trimming. Recorded for this sample are 150,000 or so clones; about three quarters of them occurred a single time. The ten largest clones represent around 3.3% of the sample.

Sequencing used PBMCs. The sequence came from a middle-aged woman in good health and CMV-seronegative. The chain was built from TRBV5-1 and TRBJ2-1, and 9 junction bases match TRBD2. The DNA reads TGCGCCAGCAGGGGAGTAGCGGGGGCCGTGGTATATGAGCAGTTCTTC. Its translation is CASRGVAGAVVYEQFF.